This T cell receptor (beta chain) was obtained from a study of blood T cell repertoires in COVID-19. Study summary: The United States, Italy and Spain provided the acute and convalescent COVID-19 samples. PBMCs, B-cell-depleted T cells, or T cells provided the cDNA or gDNA that made up the material.

In the authors' methods: Using reference gene primer amplification, nucleated cell counts were estimated. Repertoires were generated with immunoSEQ multiplex PCR, while TCRdb's copy carries only in-frame clones and drops some. From that table come the V and J calls and clone size; the DNA was used to work out D and trimming. The sample consists of under 300,000 clones, approximately 78% of them appearing once. The CDR3 has 15 amino acids. Germline V lookup: CDR1 MNHEY, CDR2 SMNVEV (reference sequence). V was clipped by 4 bases and J by 6 bases; unmatched bases: 9. This clone was picked up a small number of times.

Sequencing was performed on peripheral blood. The chain employs TRBV27 and TRBJ1-2; 9 nucleotides agree with TRBD1. The clonotype originates from a woman aged 60-75 years with active or convalescent COVID-19. The CDR3 DNA sequence: TGTGCCAGCAGTTCCTGGACAGGGGCAAGAGATGGCTACACCTTC. This translates into CASSSWTGARDGYTF.